These T cell receptor beta chains were read from a single sample in a study of T cells after yellow fever vaccination. TCRdb analysed the 5' RACE reads with MiXCR anew, one entry per CDR3 protein. The repertoire holds approximately 600,000 distinct CDR3 sequences, over 9% seen once, with about 15% in the top ten. This sample comprised PBMCs, obtained on the day of the yellow fever booster vaccination. These TCRs come from a man aged 25-40 years who received the YFV17D yellow fever vaccine. The CDR3 runs from the conserved cysteine through the conserved F or W. The D gene is left open where the match is weak. For some rows the clone size is stated as once, few or many, or as a class when expanded; others skip it.

CDR3 protein | CDR3 DNA | clone size | J gene | V gene | D gene
CASSRTRDSSYEQYF | TGTGCCAGCAGCAGAACTCGGGACAGCTCCTACGAGCAGTACTTC | few | TRBJ2-7 | TRBV12-3/TRBV12-4 | TRBD1
CASSLLVHSNTGELFF | TGTGCCAGCAGCCTACTAGTACACTCGAACACCGGGGAGCTGTTTTTT | few | TRBJ2-2 | TRBV7-3 | NA
CSARVLAGVSAANEQFF | TGCAGTGCTAGAGTTTTAGCGGGAGTTTCGGCCGCCAATGAGCAGTTCTTC | NA | TRBJ2-1 | TRBV20-1 | TRBD2
CASAQTSGSQETQYF | TGCGCCAGCGCTCAAACTAGCGGGAGTCAAGAGACCCAGTACTTC | NA | TRBJ2-5 | TRBV5-1 | TRBD2
CASSVDSGGTGNEQFF | TGTGCCAGCAGCGTAGATTCTGGGGGGACAGGGAACGAGCAGTTCTTC | few | TRBJ2-1 | TRBV9 | TRBD1
CATSDNRRSYEQYF | TGTGCCACCAGTGACAACAGGCGATCCTACGAGCAGTACTTC | few | TRBJ2-7 | TRBV24-1 | NA
CSVDGQGDYEQYF | TGCAGCGTTGATGGGCAGGGGGACTACGAGCAGTACTTC | few | TRBJ2-7 | TRBV29-1 | TRBD1
CSATCSGRDRCDMNEQFF | TGCAGTGCTACCTGTAGCGGGAGGGACCGGTGTGATATGAATGAGCAGTTCTTC | NA | TRBJ2-1 | TRBV20-1 | TRBD2
CARWDTPSGANVLTF | TGCGCCAGATGGGACACCCCCTCTGGGGCCAACGTCCTGACTTTC | NA | TRBJ2-6 | TRBV10-1 | NA
CASRPSLPGQGIYGYTF | TGTGCCAGCAGGCCATCATTACCCGGACAGGGGATCTATGGCTACACCTTC | NA | TRBJ1-2 | TRBV12-3/TRBV12-4 | TRBD1
CSARSGLFTGELFF | TGCAGTGCTAGATCCGGACTGTTCACCGGGGAGCTGTTTTTT | few | TRBJ2-2 | TRBV20-1 | NA